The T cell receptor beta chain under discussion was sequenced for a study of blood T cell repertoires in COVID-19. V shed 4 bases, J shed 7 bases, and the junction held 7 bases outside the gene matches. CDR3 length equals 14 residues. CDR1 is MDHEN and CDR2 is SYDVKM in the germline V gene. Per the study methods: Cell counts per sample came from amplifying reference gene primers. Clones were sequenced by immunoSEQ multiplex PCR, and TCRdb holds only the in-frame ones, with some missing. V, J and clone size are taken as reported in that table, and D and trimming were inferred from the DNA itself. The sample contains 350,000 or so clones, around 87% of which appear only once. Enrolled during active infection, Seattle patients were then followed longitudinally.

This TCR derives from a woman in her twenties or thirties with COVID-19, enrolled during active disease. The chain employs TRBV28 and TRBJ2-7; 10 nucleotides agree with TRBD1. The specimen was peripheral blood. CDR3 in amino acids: CASSSGDRGREQYF. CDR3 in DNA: TGTGCCAGCAGTTCCGGGGACAGGGGAAGGGAGCAGTACTTC.